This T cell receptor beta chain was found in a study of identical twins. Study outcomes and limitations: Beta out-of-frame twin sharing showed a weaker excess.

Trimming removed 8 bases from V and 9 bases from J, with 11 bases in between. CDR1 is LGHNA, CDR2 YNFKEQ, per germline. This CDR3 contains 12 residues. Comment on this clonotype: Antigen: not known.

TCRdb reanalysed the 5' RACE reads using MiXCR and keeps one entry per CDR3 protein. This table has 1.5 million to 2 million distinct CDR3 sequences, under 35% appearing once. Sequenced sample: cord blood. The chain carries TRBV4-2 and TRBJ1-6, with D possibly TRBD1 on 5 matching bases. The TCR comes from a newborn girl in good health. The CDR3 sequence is CASRDVSSPLHF. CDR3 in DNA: TGTGCCAGCCGGGACGTCTCTTCACCCCTCCACTTT.